This T cell receptor beta chain is from a study of cytomegalovirus exposure and HLA in healthy donors. Study context: A subsequent analysis reported that the roughly 120 validation repertoires were produced on the same platform that had also been used for the 666 first-cohort repertoires.

The donors were members of the approximately 130-subject validation cohort (separate from the approximately 730-subject first cohort). The V gene's germline CDR1 is MNHNY and CDR2 SVGAGI (reference sequence). V lost 6 bases to trimming and J lost 5 bases; unmatched junction nucleotides: 12. The CDR3 has 15 amino acids. Libraries were prepared by immunoSEQ multiplex PCR; TCRdb keeps only in-frame clonotypes and omits some of them. The sample has 70,000 to 75,000 clones, 94% seen once; the top ten hold approximately 3%. This TCR was sampled from a woman younger than 30 in good health and CMV-seropositive. This chain joins TRBV6-6 and TRBJ2-5; 7 bases match TRBD1. Sequenced material: PBMCs. DNA for the CDR3: TGTGCCAGCAGACCACATACAGGGGTGGGGGAGACCCAGTACTTC. This sequence encodes CASRPHTGVGETQYF.